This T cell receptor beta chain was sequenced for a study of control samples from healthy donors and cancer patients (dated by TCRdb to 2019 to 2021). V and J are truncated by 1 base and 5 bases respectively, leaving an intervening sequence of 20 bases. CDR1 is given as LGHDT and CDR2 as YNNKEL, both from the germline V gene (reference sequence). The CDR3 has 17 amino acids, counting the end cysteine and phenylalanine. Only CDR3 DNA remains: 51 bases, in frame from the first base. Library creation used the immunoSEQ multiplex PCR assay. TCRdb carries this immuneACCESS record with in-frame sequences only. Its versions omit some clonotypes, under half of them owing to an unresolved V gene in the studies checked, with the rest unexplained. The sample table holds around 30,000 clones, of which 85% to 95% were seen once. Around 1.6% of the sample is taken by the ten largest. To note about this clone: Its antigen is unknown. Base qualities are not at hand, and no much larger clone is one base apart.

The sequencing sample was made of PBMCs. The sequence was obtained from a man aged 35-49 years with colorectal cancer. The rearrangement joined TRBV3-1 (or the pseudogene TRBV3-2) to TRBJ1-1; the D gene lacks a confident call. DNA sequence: TGTGCCAGCAGCCAAGGGCTTGGACCCAGAAGGAGAACTGAAGCTTTCTTT. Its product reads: CASSQGLGPRRRTEAFF.